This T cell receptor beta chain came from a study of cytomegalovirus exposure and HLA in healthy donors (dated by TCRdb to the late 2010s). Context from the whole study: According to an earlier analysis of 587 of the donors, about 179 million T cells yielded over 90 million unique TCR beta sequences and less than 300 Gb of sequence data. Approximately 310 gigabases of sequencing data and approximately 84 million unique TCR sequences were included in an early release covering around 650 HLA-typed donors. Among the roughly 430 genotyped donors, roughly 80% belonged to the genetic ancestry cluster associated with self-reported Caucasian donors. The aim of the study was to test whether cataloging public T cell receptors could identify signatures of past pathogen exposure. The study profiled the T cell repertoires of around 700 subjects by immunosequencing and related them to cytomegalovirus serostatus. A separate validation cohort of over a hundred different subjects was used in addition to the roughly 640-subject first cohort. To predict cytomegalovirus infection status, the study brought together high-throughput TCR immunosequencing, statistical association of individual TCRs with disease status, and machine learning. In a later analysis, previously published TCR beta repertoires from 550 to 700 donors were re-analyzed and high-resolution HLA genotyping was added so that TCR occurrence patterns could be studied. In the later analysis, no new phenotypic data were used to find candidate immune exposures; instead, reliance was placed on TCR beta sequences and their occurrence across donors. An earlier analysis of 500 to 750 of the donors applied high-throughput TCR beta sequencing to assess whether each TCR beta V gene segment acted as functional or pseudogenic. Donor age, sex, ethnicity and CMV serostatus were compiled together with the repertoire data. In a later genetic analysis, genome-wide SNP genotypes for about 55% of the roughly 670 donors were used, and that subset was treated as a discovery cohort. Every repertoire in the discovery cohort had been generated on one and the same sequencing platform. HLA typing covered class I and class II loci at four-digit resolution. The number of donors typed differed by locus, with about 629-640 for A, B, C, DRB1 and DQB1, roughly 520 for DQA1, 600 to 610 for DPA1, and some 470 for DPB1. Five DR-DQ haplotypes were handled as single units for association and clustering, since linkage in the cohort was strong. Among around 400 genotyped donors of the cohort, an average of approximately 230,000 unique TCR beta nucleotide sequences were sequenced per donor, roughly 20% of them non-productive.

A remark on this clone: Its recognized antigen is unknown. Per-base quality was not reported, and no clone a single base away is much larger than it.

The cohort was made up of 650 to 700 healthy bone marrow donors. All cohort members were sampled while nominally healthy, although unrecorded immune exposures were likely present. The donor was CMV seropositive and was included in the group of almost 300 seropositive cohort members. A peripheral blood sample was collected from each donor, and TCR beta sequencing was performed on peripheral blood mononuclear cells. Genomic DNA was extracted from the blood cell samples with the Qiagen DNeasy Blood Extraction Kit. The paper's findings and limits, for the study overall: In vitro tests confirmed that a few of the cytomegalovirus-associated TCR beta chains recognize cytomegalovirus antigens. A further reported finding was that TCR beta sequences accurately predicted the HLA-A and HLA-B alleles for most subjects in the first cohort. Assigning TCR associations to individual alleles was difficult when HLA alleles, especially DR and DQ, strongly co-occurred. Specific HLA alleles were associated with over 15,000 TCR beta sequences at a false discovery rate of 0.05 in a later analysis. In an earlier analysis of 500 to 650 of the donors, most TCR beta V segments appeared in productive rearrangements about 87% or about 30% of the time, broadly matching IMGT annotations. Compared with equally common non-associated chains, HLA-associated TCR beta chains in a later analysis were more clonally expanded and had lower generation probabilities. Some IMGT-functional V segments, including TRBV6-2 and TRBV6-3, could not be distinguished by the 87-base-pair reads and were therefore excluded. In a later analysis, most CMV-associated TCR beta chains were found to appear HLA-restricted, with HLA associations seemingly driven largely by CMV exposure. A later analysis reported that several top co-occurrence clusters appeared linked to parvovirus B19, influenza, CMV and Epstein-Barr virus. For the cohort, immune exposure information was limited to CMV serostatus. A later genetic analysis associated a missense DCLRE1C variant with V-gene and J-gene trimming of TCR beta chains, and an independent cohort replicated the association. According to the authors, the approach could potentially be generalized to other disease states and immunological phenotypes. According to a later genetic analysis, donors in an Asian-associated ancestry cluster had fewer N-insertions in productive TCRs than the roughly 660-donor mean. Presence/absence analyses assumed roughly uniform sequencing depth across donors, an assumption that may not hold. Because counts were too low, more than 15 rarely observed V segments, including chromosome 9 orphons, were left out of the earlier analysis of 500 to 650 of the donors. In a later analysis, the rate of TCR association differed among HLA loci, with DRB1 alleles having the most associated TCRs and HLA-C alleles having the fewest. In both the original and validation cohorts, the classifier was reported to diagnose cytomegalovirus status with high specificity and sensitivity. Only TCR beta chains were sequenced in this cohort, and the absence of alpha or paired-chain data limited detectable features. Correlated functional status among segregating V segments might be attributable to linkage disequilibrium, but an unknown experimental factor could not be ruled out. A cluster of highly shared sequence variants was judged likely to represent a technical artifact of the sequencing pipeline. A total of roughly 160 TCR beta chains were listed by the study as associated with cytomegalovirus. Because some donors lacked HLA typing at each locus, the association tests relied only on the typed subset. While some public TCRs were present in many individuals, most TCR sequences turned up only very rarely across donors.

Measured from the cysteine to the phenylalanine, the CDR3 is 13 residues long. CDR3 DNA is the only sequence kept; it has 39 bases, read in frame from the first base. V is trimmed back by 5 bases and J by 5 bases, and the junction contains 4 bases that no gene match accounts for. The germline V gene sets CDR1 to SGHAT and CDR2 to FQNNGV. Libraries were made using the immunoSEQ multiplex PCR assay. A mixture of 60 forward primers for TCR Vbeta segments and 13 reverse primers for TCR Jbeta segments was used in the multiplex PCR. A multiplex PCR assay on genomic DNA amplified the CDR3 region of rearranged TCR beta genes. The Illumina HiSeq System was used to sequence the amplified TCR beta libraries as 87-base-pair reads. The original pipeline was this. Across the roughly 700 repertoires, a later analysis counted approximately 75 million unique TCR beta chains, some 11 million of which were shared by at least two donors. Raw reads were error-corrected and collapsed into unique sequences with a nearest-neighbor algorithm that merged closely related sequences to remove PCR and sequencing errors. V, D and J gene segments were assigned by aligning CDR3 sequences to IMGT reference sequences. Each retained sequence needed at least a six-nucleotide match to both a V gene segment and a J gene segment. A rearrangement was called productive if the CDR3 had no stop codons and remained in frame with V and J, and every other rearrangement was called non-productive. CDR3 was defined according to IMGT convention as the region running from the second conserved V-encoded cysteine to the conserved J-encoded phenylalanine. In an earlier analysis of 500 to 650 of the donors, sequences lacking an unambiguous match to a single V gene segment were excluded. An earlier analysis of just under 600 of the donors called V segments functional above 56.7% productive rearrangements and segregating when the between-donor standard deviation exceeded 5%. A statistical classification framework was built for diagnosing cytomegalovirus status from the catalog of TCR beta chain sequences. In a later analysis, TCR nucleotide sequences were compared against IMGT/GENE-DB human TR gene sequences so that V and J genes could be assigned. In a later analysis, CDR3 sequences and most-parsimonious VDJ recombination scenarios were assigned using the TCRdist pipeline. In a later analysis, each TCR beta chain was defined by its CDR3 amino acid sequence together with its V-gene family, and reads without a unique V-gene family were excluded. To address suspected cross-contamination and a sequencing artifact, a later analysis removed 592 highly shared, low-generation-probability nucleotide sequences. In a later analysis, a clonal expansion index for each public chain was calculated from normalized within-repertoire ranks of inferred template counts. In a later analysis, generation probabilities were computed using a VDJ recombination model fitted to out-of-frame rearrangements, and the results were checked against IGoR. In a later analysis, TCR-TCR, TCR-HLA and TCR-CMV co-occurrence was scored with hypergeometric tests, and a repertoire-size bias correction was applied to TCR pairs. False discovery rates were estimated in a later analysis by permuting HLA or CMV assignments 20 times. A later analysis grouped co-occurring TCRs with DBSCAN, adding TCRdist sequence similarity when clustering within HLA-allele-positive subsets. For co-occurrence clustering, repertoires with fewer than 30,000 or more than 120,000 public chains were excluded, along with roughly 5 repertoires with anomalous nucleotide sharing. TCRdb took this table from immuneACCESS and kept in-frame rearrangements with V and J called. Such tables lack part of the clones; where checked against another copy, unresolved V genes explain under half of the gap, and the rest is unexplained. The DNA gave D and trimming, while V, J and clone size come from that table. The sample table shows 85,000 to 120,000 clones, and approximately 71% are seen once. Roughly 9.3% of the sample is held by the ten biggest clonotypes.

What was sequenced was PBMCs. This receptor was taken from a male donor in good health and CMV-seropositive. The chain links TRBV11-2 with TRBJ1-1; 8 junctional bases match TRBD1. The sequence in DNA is TGTGCCAGCAGCGCCGACAGGGGTACTGAAGCTTTCTTT. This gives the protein CASSADRGTEAFF.